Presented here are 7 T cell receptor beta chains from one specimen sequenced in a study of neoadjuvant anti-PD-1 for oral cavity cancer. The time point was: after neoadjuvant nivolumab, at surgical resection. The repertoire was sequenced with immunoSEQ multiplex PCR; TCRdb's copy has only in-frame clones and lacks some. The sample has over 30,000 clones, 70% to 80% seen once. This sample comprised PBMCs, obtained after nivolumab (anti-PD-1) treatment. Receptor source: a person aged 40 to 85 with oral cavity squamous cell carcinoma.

The CDR3: CASSFAAGRTDTQYF. The DNA of the CDR3 is TGTGCCAGCAGCTTCGCGGCAGGGCGAACAGATACGCAGTATTTT. The chain joins TRBV11-2 to TRBJ2-3, with D possibly being TRBD1 (5 bases). Trimming removed 3 bases from V and 3 bases from J, with 13 bases in between. The CDR3 has 15 amino acids. Germline V lookup: CDR1 SGHAT, CDR2 FQNNGV.

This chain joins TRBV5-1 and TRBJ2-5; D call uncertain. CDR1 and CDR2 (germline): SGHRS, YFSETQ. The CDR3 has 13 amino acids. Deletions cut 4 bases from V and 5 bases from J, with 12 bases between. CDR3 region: CASSPTVHETQYF. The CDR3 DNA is TGCGCCAGCAGCCCCACTGTTCATGAGACCCAGTACTTC.

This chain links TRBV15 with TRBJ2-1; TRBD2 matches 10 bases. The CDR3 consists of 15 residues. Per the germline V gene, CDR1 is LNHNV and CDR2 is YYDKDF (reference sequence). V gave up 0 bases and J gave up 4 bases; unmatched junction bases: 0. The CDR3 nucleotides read TGTGCCACCAGCAGAGATAGCGGGGGGTACAATGAGCAGTTCTTC. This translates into CATSRDSGGYNEQFF.

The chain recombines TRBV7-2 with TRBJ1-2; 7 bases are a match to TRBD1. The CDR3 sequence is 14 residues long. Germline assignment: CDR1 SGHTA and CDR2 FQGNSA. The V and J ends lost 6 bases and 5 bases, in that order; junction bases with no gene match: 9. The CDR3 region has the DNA TGTGCCAGCAGGGGGGACAGACGCTGGTATGGCTACACCTTC. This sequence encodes CASRGDRRWYGYTF. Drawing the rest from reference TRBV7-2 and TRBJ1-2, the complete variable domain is GAGVSQSPSNKVTEKGKDVELRCDPISGHTALYWYRQSLGQGLEFLIYFQGNSAPDKSGLPSDRFSAERTGGSVSTLTIQRTQQEDSAVYLCASRGDRRWYGYTFGSGTRLTVV.

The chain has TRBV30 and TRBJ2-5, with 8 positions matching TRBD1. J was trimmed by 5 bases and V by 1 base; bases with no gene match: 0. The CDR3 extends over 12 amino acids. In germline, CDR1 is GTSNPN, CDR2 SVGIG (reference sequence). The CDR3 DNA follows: TGTGCCTGGAGTGGACAGGGGGAGACCCAGTACTTC. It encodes CAWSGQGETQYF.

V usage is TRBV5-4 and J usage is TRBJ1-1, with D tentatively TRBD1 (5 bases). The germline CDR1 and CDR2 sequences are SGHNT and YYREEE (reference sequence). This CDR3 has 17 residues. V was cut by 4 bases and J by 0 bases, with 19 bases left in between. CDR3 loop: CASSRGWGISMNTEAFF. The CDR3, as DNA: TGTGCCAGCAGCCGCGGGTGGGGGATTTCAATGAACACTGAAGCTTTCTTT.

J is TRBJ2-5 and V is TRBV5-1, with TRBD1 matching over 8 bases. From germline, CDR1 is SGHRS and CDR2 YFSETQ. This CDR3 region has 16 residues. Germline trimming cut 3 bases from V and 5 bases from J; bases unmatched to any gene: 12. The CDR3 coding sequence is TGCGCCAGCAGCTCAATCGGACAGGGTAGAGGTGAGACCCAGTACTTC. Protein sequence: CASSSIGQGRGETQYF.